Below, 8 T cell receptor beta chains from the same sample are listed, as sequenced in a study of radiotherapy plus CTLA-4 blockade in lung cancer. The repertoire was sequenced with immunoSEQ multiplex PCR; TCRdb's copy has only in-frame clones and lacks some. The data contain tens of thousands of clones, over 75% of them singletons. The material was peripheral blood, obtained from a patient treated with radiotherapy plus ipilimumab. These receptors originate from a human donor with non-small cell lung cancer whose response to radiotherapy plus ipilimumab could not be evaluated.

This chain connects TRBV5-1 to TRBJ2-5, with 13 bases identical to TRBD2. The J call may be incorrect, as the DNA end agrees better with TRBJ2-7. CDR3 length: 14 amino acids. CDR1 is SGHRS, CDR2 YFSETQ, per germline. The CDR3 DNA sequence: TGCGCCAGCAGCTGGACTAGCGGGAGTTACGAGCAGTACTTC. This sequence encodes CASSWTSGSYEQYF.

This rearrangement joins TRBV6-5 to TRBJ1-2, with D possibly being TRBD1 (6 bases). CDR3 size: 15 residues. Trimming shortened V by 2 bases and J by 4 bases, and 14 bases separated the two germline ends. CDR1 MNHEY and CDR2 SVGAGI come from the germline V gene. In DNA form, the CDR3 reads TGTGCCAGCAGTTACATGGGAACAGGGATCTATGGCTACACCTTC. It yields the protein CASSYMGTGIYGYTF.

The chain employs TRBV7-9 and TRBJ1-2, with 7 positions matching TRBD1. The CDR3 has 18 residues. The V gene's germline CDR1 is SEHNR and CDR2 FQNEAQ (reference sequence). The J segment lost 4 bases and the V segment lost 5 bases, leaving 19 bases of the junction unmatched. As DNA, the CDR3 is TGTGCCAGCAGCCCCGACAGGGTACAACTAGACGGGGTCTATGGCTACACCTTC. Translated, it gives CASSPDRVQLDGVYGYTF. The whole variable domain, filled in from reference TRBV7-9 and TRBJ1-2, reads DTGVSQNPRHKITKRGQNVTFRCDPISEHNRLYWYRQTLGQGPEFLTYFQNEAQLEKSRLLSDRFSAERPKGSFSTLEIQRTEQGDSAMYLCASSPDRVQLDGVYGYTFGSGTRLTVV.

The V and J genes are TRBV7-2 and TRBJ2-1; possibly TRBD1 for D (6 bases). Germline V gene sequence: CDR1 SGHTA, CDR2 FQGNSA. V gave up 1 base and J gave up 0 bases, with 13 bases separating them. The CDR3 contains 17 residues. The CDR3: CASSLGGKGDSYNEQFF. The CDR3 DNA sequence: TGTGCCAGCAGCTTAGGAGGGAAGGGGGACTCCTACAATGAGCAGTTCTTC.

The chain employs TRBV6-5 and TRBJ2-2; D call uncertain. This CDR3 region has 14 residues. V lost 7 bases, J lost 0 bases, and 9 bases lay in between. Germline-derived CDR1 and CDR2 are MNHEY and SVGAGI. In nucleotides, the CDR3 is TGTGCCAGCAAACTCGTCCCGAACACCGGGGAGCTGTTTTTT. It specifies CASKLVPNTGELFF.

The chain is built from TRBV9 and TRBJ2-5; a possible D gene is TRBD2 (6 bases). The CDR3 is 16 residues long. Germline loops: CDR1 SGDLS, CDR2 YYNGEE. Trimming took off 2 bases at V and 4 bases at J, with 18 bases between the two ends. In DNA, the CDR3 is TGTGCCAGCAGCGTCACCGGTGGCACTAGCCGAGAGACCCAGTACTTC. It translates to CASSVTGGTSRETQYF. The entire variable domain, with the rest obtained from reference TRBV9 and TRBJ2-5, is as follows: DSGVTQTPKHLITATGQRVTLRCSPRSGDLSVYWYQQSLDQGLQFLIQYYNGEERAKGNILERFSAQQFPDLHSELNLSSLELGDSALYFCASSVTGGTSRETQYFGPGTRLLVL.

The rearrangement joins TRBV27 to TRBJ2-5; no firm D call. The CDR3 has 12 amino acids. V lost 8 bases and J lost 4, with 11 bases in between. Per the germline V gene, CDR1 is MNHEY and CDR2 is SMNVEV (reference sequence). This chain's CDR3 is CASSSGGETQYF. CDR3 sequence (DNA): TGTGCCAGCTCGAGTGGCGGAGAGACCCAGTACTTC.

V is TRBV2 and J is TRBJ2-5, with TRBD2 matching 8 bases. V lost 7 bases to trimming and J lost 11 bases; unmatched junction nucleotides: 15. Germline V gene lookup returns CDR1 SNHLY and CDR2 FYNNEI. CDR3 length: 14 amino acids. The CDR3 sequence: CASTRPGRAMEQYF. The CDR3 bases are TGTGCCAGCACCAGGCCCGGGAGGGCCATGGAGCAGTACTTC.